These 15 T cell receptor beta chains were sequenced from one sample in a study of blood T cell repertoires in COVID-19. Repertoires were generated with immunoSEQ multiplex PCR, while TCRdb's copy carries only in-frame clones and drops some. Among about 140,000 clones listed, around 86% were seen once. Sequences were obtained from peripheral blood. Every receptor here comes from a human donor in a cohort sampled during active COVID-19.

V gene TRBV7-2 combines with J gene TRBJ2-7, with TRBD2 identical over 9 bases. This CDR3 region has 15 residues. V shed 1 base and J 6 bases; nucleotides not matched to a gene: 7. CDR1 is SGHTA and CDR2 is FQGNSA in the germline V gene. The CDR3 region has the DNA TGTGCCAGCAGCTTAGTAGGGACTAGCACCGGCGAGCAGTACTTC. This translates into CASSLVGTSTGEQYF.

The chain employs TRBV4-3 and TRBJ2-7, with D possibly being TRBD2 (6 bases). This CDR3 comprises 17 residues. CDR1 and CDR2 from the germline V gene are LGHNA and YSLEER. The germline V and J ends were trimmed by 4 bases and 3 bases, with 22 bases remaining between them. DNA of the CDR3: TGCGCCAGCAGCCCCGAAGGAGGGAGGAGGGATGGCTACGAGCAGTACTTC. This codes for CASSPEGGRRDGYEQYF.

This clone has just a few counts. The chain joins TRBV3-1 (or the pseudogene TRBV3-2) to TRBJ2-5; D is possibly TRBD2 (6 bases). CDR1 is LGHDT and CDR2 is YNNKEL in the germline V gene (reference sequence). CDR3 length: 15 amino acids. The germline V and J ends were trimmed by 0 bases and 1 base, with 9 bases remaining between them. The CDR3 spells CASSQDGRAQETQYF. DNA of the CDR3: TGTGCCAGCAGCCAAGACGGGAGAGCCCAAGAGACCCAGTACTTC.

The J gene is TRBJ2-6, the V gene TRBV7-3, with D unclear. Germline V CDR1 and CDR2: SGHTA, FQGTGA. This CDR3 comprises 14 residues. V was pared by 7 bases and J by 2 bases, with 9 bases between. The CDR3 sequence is CASTLSPGANVLTF. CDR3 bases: TGTGCCAGCACCCTCTCCCCTGGGGCCAACGTCCTGACTTTC.

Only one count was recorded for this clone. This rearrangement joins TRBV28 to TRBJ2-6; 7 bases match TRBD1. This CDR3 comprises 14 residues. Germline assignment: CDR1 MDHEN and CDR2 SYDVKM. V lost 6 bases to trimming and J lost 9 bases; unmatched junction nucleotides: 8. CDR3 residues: CASSGRGGDNVLTF. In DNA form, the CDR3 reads TGTGCCAGCAGCGGTCGAGGGGGCGACAACGTCCTGACTTTC.

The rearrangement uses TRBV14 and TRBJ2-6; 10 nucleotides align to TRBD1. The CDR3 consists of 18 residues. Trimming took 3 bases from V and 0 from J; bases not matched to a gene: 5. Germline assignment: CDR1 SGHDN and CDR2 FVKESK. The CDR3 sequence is CASSQPGQGSSGANVLTF. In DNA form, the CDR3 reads TGTGCCAGCAGCCAGCCGGGACAGGGGAGCTCTGGGGCCAACGTCCTGACTTTC.

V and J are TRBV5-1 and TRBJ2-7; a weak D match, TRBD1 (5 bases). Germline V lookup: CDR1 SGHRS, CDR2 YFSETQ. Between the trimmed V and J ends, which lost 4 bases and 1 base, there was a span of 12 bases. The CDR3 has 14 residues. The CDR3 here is CASSLRSGSYEQYF. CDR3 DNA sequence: TGCGCCAGCAGCCTTCGGTCAGGGTCCTACGAGCAGTACTTC.

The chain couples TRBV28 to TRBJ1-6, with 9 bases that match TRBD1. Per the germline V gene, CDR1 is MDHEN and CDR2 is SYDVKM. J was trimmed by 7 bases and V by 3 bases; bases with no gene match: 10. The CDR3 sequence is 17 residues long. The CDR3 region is CASSLIQGAMKNSPLHF. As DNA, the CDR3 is TGTGCCAGCAGTTTGATACAGGGGGCGATGAAGAATTCACCCCTCCACTTT.

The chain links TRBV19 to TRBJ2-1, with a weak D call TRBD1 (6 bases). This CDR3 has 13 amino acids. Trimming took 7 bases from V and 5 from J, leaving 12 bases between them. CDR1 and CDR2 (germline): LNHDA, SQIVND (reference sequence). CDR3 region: CASTRTVHNEQFF. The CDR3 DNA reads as TGTGCCAGTACCCGGACAGTTCACAATGAGCAGTTCTTC.

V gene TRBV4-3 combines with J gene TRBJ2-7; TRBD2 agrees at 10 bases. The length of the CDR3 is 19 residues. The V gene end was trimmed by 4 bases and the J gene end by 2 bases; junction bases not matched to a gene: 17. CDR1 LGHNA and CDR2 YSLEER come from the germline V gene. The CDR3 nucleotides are TGCGCCAGCAGCCCGAGACTAAAGGGGGCTAGCGGGAGTCCCTACGAGCAGTACTTC. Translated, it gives CASSPRLKGASGSPYEQYF.

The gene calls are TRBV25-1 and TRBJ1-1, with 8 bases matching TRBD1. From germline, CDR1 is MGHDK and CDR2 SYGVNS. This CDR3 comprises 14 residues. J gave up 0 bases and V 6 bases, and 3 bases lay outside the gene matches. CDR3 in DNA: TGTGCCAGCAGGGACAGGGCCATGAACACTGAAGCTTTCTTT. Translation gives CASRDRAMNTEAFF.

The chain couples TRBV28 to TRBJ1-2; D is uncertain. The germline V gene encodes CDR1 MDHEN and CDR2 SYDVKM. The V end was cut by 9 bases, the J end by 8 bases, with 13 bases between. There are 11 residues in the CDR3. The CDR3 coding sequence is TGTGCCAGTGGTCCTTCACGGGGCTACACCTTC. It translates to CASGPSRGYTF.

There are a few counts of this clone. This CDR3 reads CATSDLGGWAKQFF. CDR3 nucleotides: TGTGCCACCAGTGATTTAGGCGGGTGGGCGAAGCAGTTCTTC. The rearrangement links TRBV24-1 to TRBJ2-1; a weak D match, TRBD2 (5 bases). CDR1 is KGHDR, CDR2 SFDVKD, per germline. There are 14 residues in the CDR3. V was pared by 1 base and J by 11 bases, with 14 bases between.

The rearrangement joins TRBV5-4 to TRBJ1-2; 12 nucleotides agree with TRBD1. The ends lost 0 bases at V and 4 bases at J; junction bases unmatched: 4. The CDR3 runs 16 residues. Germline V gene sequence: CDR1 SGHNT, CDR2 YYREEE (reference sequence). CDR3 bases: TGTGCCAGCAGCTTGGGGGACAGGGGGCTTGCCTATGGCTACACCTTC. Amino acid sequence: CASSLGDRGLAYGYTF.

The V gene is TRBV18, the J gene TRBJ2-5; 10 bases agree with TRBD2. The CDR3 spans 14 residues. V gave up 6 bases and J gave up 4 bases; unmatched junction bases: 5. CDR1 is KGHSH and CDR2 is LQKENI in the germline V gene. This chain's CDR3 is CASSQAGGRETQYF. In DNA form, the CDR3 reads TGTGCCAGCTCCCAAGCGGGGGGGAGAGAGACCCAGTACTTC.